This T cell receptor beta chain was captured in a study of human T cells and chemical hapten exposure. Documented time point: patch test 3, about 24 weeks after DPC sensitization. The treatment: therapeutic diphenylcyclopropenone sensitization with weekly scalp DPC. It was from unfractionated whole blood that total RNA was extracted. On this clonotype itself: Its antigen is as yet unknown.

Study results and limitations: Compared with pre-sensitization or healthy control sets, expanded TCRs clustered more.

The CDR3 is made up of 12 amino acids. Germline values: CDR1 LGHDT, CDR2 YNNKEL (reference sequence). The V gene lost 4 bases and the J gene lost 7 bases, with 8 bases spanning the gap. TCRdb fed the RACE reads into MiXCR, producing one record per CDR3 protein. The sample contains 85,000 to 100,000 distinct CDR3 sequences, 25% to 30% of which appear only once. The sequence was obtained from a man in his forties or fifties with alopecia areata. Some clones in this sample may be carry-over from other donors' samples. The sample in question was whole blood, obtained in connection with sensitization to the hapten diphenylcyclopropenone (DPC). The rearrangement uses TRBV3-1 and TRBJ2-1, with D perhaps TRBD2 (5 bases). CDR3 nucleotide sequence: TGTGCCAGCAGCCCCTCGGGGAATGAGCAGTTCTTC. Protein: CASSPSGNEQFF.